A selection of T cell receptor beta chains follows, all from one sample in a study of T cell repertoires in cytomegalovirus infection. TCRdb processed the reads anew with MiXCR; each CDR3 protein has one entry. The profile shows hundreds of thousands of distinct CDR3 sequences, 20% to 25% of them singletons. The specimen was CD8+ T cells from PBMCs. The source is a human donor in good health (CMV status not recorded). Some clones in this sample may be carry-over from other donors' samples. Each CDR3 is given with its conserved first and last residue. The order of the fields is J gene, V gene, D gene, clone size, CDR3 DNA, CDR3 protein. D genes are given only for firm matches. Rows may omit the clone size; those that give it use once, few, many or a size class.

J gene: TRBJ2-3; V gene: TRBV20-1; D gene: -; clone size: few; CDR3 DNA: TGCAGTGCTAGAGACAGGGGCTTCACAGATACGCAGTATTTT; CDR3 protein: CSARDRGFTDTQYF
J gene: TRBJ2-4; V gene: TRBV14; D gene: -; clone size: few; CDR3 DNA: TGTGCCAGCAGCCAAGGGCCACTGGGAGCCAAAAACATTCAGTACTTC; CDR3 protein: CASSQGPLGAKNIQYF
J gene: TRBJ1-5; V gene: TRBV7-6; D gene: -; clone size: few; CDR3 DNA: TGTGCCAGCAGCCTCGGGATGGGGCTCGGTCAGCCCCAGCATTTT; CDR3 protein: CASSLGMGLGQPQHF
J gene: TRBJ2-3; V gene: TRBV6-5; D gene: -; clone size: -; CDR3 DNA: TGTGCCAGCAGTTACCGGGATATTCCGACAGATACGCAGTATTTT; CDR3 protein: CASSYRDIPTDTQYF
J gene: TRBJ2-6; V gene: TRBV4-3; D gene: -; clone size: -; CDR3 DNA: TGCGCCAGCAGCCAAGATACGAGGGCTGGGGCCAACGTCCTGACTTTC; CDR3 protein: CASSQDTRAGANVLTF
J gene: TRBJ2-1; V gene: TRBV6-5; D gene: TRBD1; clone size: many; CDR3 DNA: TGTGCCAGCAGTTTGGGACAGGGGTTGTGGAATGAGCAGTTCTTC; CDR3 protein: CASSLGQGLWNEQFF
J gene: TRBJ1-1; V gene: TRBV7-6; D gene: -; clone size: many; CDR3 DNA: TGTGCCAGCAGCAATACCCTTCGGACGGGAAACACTGAAGCTTTCTTT; CDR3 protein: CASSNTLRTGNTEAFF
J gene: TRBJ1-2; V gene: TRBV14; D gene: -; clone size: -; CDR3 DNA: TGTGCCAGCAGCCAAGACGGGGACAAGGCCCGCGGCTACACCTTC; CDR3 protein: CASSQDGDKARGYTF
J gene: TRBJ1-5; V gene: TRBV6-2/TRBV6-3; D gene: -; clone size: -; CDR3 DNA: TGTGCCAGCAGTTCCCTTCACAGGGTCCCCGATCAGCCCCAGCATTTT; CDR3 protein: CASSSLHRVPDQPQHF
J gene: TRBJ1-4; V gene: TRBV29-1; D gene: -; clone size: -; CDR3 DNA: TGCAGCGTCGGGAGGGATGAAAAACTGTTTTTT; CDR3 protein: CSVGRDEKLFF
J gene: TRBJ1-5; V gene: TRBV2; D gene: -; clone size: -; CDR3 DNA: TGTGCCAGCAGTGACGGTAGAGTGGGCAATCAGCCCCAGCATTTT; CDR3 protein: CASSDGRVGNQPQHF
J gene: TRBJ2-7; V gene: TRBV7-9; D gene: -; clone size: few; CDR3 DNA: TGTGCCAGCAGCCCCCAGGACCCTTACGAGCAGTACTTC; CDR3 protein: CASSPQDPYEQYF
J gene: TRBJ1-2; V gene: TRBV28; D gene: TRBD1; clone size: -; CDR3 DNA: TGTGCCAGCAGACCATCCGGGACAGGGAACGGCTACACCTTC; CDR3 protein: CASRPSGTGNGYTF
J gene: TRBJ1-3; V gene: TRBV28; D gene: -; clone size: -; CDR3 DNA: TGTGCCAGCAGAGCCGGGACCTCGGATTCGGAAAACACCATATATTTT; CDR3 protein: CASRAGTSDSENTIYF
J gene: TRBJ2-1; V gene: TRBV7-9; D gene: TRBD1; clone size: few; CDR3 DNA: TGTGCCAGCAGCTTTCGGACAGGGAAATTGGGCAATGAGCAGTTCTTC; CDR3 protein: CASSFRTGKLGNEQFF
J gene: TRBJ1-2; V gene: TRBV7-9; D gene: -; clone size: -; CDR3 DNA: TGTGCCAGCAGCTCCCCCGGACAACCTCTCTGGGGCTACACCTTC; CDR3 protein: CASSSPGQPLWGYTF
J gene: TRBJ2-5; V gene: TRBV5-5; D gene: -; clone size: few; CDR3 DNA: TGTGCCAGCAGCTTGGTAGTTGGGAATAGGGCCCAAGAGACCCAGTACTTC; CDR3 protein: CASSLVVGNRAQETQYF
J gene: TRBJ1-1; V gene: TRBV20-1; D gene: -; clone size: -; CDR3 DNA: TGCAGTGCTAGTACCGGGACACCCCGCGGAGCTTTCTTT; CDR3 protein: CSASTGTPRGAFF
J gene: TRBJ2-2; V gene: TRBV24-1; D gene: -; clone size: -; CDR3 DNA: -; CDR3 protein: CATSDPLRAGELFF
J gene: TRBJ2-7; V gene: TRBV29-1; D gene: -; clone size: once; CDR3 DNA: TGCAGCGGTGGGTGGACAGAGTACGAGCAGTACTTC; CDR3 protein: CSGGWTEYEQYF
J gene: TRBJ1-1; V gene: TRBV13; D gene: -; clone size: few; CDR3 DNA: TGTGCCAGCAGCCCCTGGGGGACAAGGAAAGCTGAAGCTTTCTTT; CDR3 protein: CASSPWGTRKAEAFF
J gene: TRBJ1-2; V gene: TRBV7-9; D gene: -; clone size: many; CDR3 DNA: TGTGCCAGCAGCCCCTCCCGGGGGTCCGGTGGCTACACCTTC; CDR3 protein: CASSPSRGSGGYTF
J gene: TRBJ1-2; V gene: TRBV2; D gene: -; clone size: few; CDR3 DNA: TGTGCCAGCAGTGGAGGGATGGTCCCCTTC; CDR3 protein: CASSGGMVPF
J gene: TRBJ1-1; V gene: TRBV6-2/TRBV6-3; D gene: TRBD1; clone size: -; CDR3 DNA: TGTGCCGCCTTCGGTCCAGGGGGCACTGAAGCTTTCTTT; CDR3 protein: CAAFGPGGTEAFF
J gene: TRBJ1-4; V gene: TRBV7-9; D gene: -; clone size: -; CDR3 DNA: TGTGCCAGCAGCTTACCAGGACCTTTTGAAAAACTGTTTTTT; CDR3 protein: CASSLPGPFEKLFF
J gene: TRBJ2-2; V gene: TRBV5-1; D gene: -; clone size: -; CDR3 DNA: TGCGCCAGCTGGGCGAGGTCATCAGGGGAGCTGTTTTTT; CDR3 protein: CASWARSSGELFF
J gene: TRBJ1-2; V gene: TRBV15; D gene: -; clone size: -; CDR3 DNA: TGTGCCACCAGCAGAGATGATTCGGCCCGCTATGGCTACACCTTC; CDR3 protein: CATSRDDSARYGYTF
J gene: TRBJ2-7; V gene: TRBV18; D gene: -; clone size: once; CDR3 DNA: TGTGCCAGCTCACCACGGAGACCCGAGTCCTACGAGCAGTACTTC; CDR3 protein: CASSPRRPESYEQYF
J gene: TRBJ2-1; V gene: TRBV7-6; D gene: TRBD1; clone size: -; CDR3 DNA: TGTGCTAGCAGCTTAGTTATAAGCTTACTTCAACCGGGACAGGGGGGTGATGAGCAGTTCTTC; CDR3 protein: CASSLVISLLQPGQGGDEQFF
J gene: TRBJ1-2; V gene: TRBV7-9; D gene: -; clone size: few; CDR3 DNA: TGTGCCAGCAGCTTAGAAGTAAACATTTATGGCTACACCTTC; CDR3 protein: CASSLEVNIYGYTF
J gene: TRBJ2-1; V gene: TRBV20-1; D gene: TRBD2; clone size: few; CDR3 DNA: TGCAGTGCTAGAGATACTAGCGGGCCTCGGTACAATGAGCAGTTCTTC; CDR3 protein: CSARDTSGPRYNEQFF
J gene: TRBJ2-1; V gene: TRBV5-1; D gene: TRBD2; clone size: few; CDR3 DNA: TGCGCCAGCAGCACAACTAGCGGGGGGTATATTTACAATGAGCAGTTCTTC; CDR3 protein: CASSTTSGGYIYNEQFF
J gene: TRBJ1-1; V gene: TRBV19; D gene: -; clone size: many; CDR3 DNA: TGTGCCAGCGCGAGGGGAACTGAAGCTTTCTTT; CDR3 protein: CASARGTEAFF
J gene: TRBJ2-3; V gene: TRBV2; D gene: TRBD2; clone size: few; CDR3 DNA: TGTGCCAGCAGTCACCCTCTCGGGGCGGGGGGGCCAGGAGATACGCAGTATTTT; CDR3 protein: CASSHPLGAGGPGDTQYF
J gene: TRBJ2-4; V gene: TRBV20-1; D gene: -; clone size: -; CDR3 DNA: TGCAGTGCCTCCGGGACCTCTCTAGCCAAAAACATTCAGTACTTC; CDR3 protein: CSASGTSLAKNIQYF
J gene: TRBJ2-4; V gene: TRBV7-9; D gene: -; clone size: -; CDR3 DNA: TGTGCCAGCAGCTTAAAACAGGGGACTTCCAAAAACATTCAGTACTTC; CDR3 protein: CASSLKQGTSKNIQYF